These 25 T cell receptor beta chains share one sample of origin, sequenced in a study of graft-versus-host responses after intestinal transplantation (dated by TCRdb to the early 2020s). The library was obtained by the immunoSEQ multiplex PCR assay. TCRdb carries this immuneACCESS record with in-frame sequences only. Its versions omit some clonotypes, under half of them owing to an unresolved V gene in the studies checked, with the rest unexplained. This sample has 60,000 to 90,000 clones in its table, and about 90% of those were observed once. The ten largest make up 1.3% of the sample. For these TCRs, the target antigens are not known. The time point tag for this specimen amounts to: cells obtained before transplantation from donor or recipient. The sample was unstimulated CD8+ T cells sorted from spleen or lymph node cells, taken before intestinal transplant. The source is a human donor who received an intestinal transplant.

The gene calls are TRBV10-3 and TRBJ2-2, with D possibly matching TRBD2 (6 bases). The V end lost 11 bases, the J end lost 5 bases, and 18 bases lay between the germline ends. Germline-derived CDR1 and CDR2 are ENHRY and SYGVKD. The CDR3 covers 14 residues. CDR3 residues: CAASLSGGTGELFF. The CDR3 coding sequence is TGTGCCGCATCGCTCTCCGGGGGAACCGGGGAGCTGTTTTTT.

The chain uses TRBV9 and TRBJ2-3; the match to TRBD2 covers 10 bases. Germline V gene sequence: CDR1 SGDLS, CDR2 YYNGEE. J gave up 3 bases and V 0 bases, and 7 bases lay outside the gene matches. The CDR3 is 17 residues long. CDR3 region: CASSVEGSGGHTDTQYF. The CDR3 DNA sequence: TGTGCCAGCAGCGTAGAGGGTAGCGGGGGGCATACAGATACGCAGTATTTT.

About this clone: The sample carries other DNA sequences with the same CDR3. This rearrangement joins TRBV5-5 to TRBJ2-7, with TRBD1 matching over 8 bases. This CDR3 contains 18 residues. Germline values: CDR1 SGHKS, CDR2 YYEKEE (reference sequence). J lost 5 bases, V lost 1 base, and 17 bases had no gene match. For the CDR3, the DNA is TGTGCCAGCAGCTTGAGAGTTTTTGTAACAGGGGGTGGGAACGAGCAGTACTTC. It codes for CASSLRVFVTGGGNEQYF.

This chain links TRBV7-9 with TRBJ1-1; D possibly corresponds to TRBD1 (6 bases). The CDR3 length is 14 residues. V lost 5 bases and J 1 base, leaving 11 bases between the germline ends. CDR1 and CDR2 (germline): SEHNR, FQNEAQ (reference sequence). The CDR3: CASSPRDTNTEAFF. The CDR3 region has the DNA TGTGCCAGCAGCCCTCGGGACACGAACACTGAAGCTTTCTTT.

This chain joins TRBV19 and TRBJ2-3; TRBD2 matches 14 bases. V gave up 8 bases and J gave up 4 bases; unmatched junction bases: 11. Germline CDR1 and CDR2: LNHDA and SQIVND (reference sequence). There are 17 residues in the CDR3. Written as DNA, the CDR3 is TGTGCCAGTTCCCAGACTAGCGGGGGGGCCCGCGCAGATACGCAGTATTTT. Amino acid sequence: CASSQTSGGARADTQYF.

The chain employs TRBV9 and TRBJ2-3, with D perhaps matching TRBD2 (7 bases). Trimming took off 3 bases at V and 11 bases at J, with 13 bases between the two ends. The germline CDR1 and CDR2 sequences are SGDLS and YYNGEE. The CDR3 runs 12 residues. The CDR3, as DNA: TGTGCCAGCAGCGGAAACAGGGAGGGGCAGTATTTT. Protein product: CASSGNREGQYF.

This clone was seen a single time. The chain recombines TRBV7-9 with TRBJ2-5, with TRBD2 as a possible D gene (7 bases). This CDR3 region has 15 residues. The germline V gene encodes CDR1 SEHNR and CDR2 FQNEAQ (reference sequence). The V end was cut by 5 bases, the J end by 5 bases, with 18 bases between. This chain's CDR3 is CASSHVGGGRETQYF. The CDR3 nucleotides are TGTGCCAGCAGCCACGTAGGGGGGGGCAGGGAGACCCAGTACTTC. Looking up the rest from reference TRBV7-9 and TRBJ2-5 gives the full variable domain: DTGVSQNPRHKITKRGQNVTFRCDPISEHNRLYWYRQTLGQGPEFLTYFQNEAQLEKSRLLSDRFSAERPKGSFSTLEIQRTEQGDSAMYLCASSHVGGGRETQYFGPGTRLLVL.

This clone appeared a few times. The chain has TRBV4-1 and TRBJ1-2; no clear D gene. Germline CDR1 MGHRA, CDR2 YSYEKL. The length of the CDR3 is 13 residues. Trimming left V 0 bases short and J 6 bases short, with 8 bases between. The CDR3 sequence: CASSQDGADGYTF. CDR3 nucleotides: TGCGCCAGCAGCCAAGATGGAGCGGATGGCTACACCTTC.

V gene TRBV9 combines with J gene TRBJ2-7, with D unresolved. The germline V gene encodes CDR1 SGDLS and CDR2 YYNGEE. The CDR3 totals 13 residues. Trimming took off 2 bases at V and 3 bases at J, with 9 bases between the two ends. The CDR3 here is CASSVGSDYEQYF. Written as DNA, the CDR3 is TGTGCCAGCAGCGTCGGGTCAGACTACGAGCAGTACTTC. Variable domain in full (rest from reference TRBV9 and TRBJ2-7): DSGVTQTPKHLITATGQRVTLRCSPRSGDLSVYWYQQSLDQGLQFLIQYYNGEERAKGNILERFSAQQFPDLHSELNLSSLELGDSALYFCASSVGSDYEQYFGPGTRLTVT.

This clone came up once. V and J are TRBV29-1 and TRBJ2-5, with D tentatively TRBD2 (5 bases). Germline CDR1 SQVTM, CDR2 ANQGSEA. This CDR3 has 11 amino acids. V was shortened by 6 bases and J by 7 bases, with 12 bases between the two germline ends. The CDR3 spells CSVRGSGTQYF. CDR3 nucleotides: TGCAGCGTCCGAGGGTCCGGGACCCAGTACTTC.

The V and J genes are TRBV5-4 and TRBJ2-2, with 11 nucleotides matching TRBD2. CDR3 length: 17 residues. Germline V CDR1 and CDR2: SGHNT, YYREEE (reference sequence). J gave up 4 bases and V 3 bases, and 8 bases lay outside the gene matches. The CDR3 region has the DNA TGTGCCAGCAGCTCGGGGACTAGCGGAGGAAGCACCGGGGAGCTGTTTTTT. Protein: CASSSGTSGGSTGELFF.

This clone was counted a single time. The rearrangement uses TRBV2 and TRBJ2-3; D is perhaps TRBD1 (5 bases). V shed 6 bases and J shed 2 bases, with 12 bases lying between them. Germline V gene lookup returns CDR1 SNHLY and CDR2 FYNNEI. The CDR3 extends over 14 amino acids. CDR3 sequence (DNA): TGTGCCAGCAGCCCGACAGCCGTCACAGATACGCAGTATTTT. Its protein is CASSPTAVTDTQYF.

This clone was counted a single time. V gene TRBV27 combines with J gene TRBJ2-3; 7 nucleotides agree with TRBD2. The germline gives CDR1 MNHEY, CDR2 SMNVEV (reference sequence). V trimming: 5 bases; J trimming: 0 bases; junction bases outside the gene matches: 8. This CDR3 region has 16 residues. This CDR3 reads CASSTERGTSTDTQYF. In nucleotides, the CDR3 is TGTGCCAGCAGTACTGAGCGGGGAACTAGCACAGATACGCAGTATTTT.

The chain is built from TRBV5-4 and TRBJ2-1; D gene ambiguous. CDR1 is SGHNT, CDR2 YYREEE, per germline (reference sequence). The CDR3 extends over 15 amino acids. Between the trimmed V and J ends, which lost 0 bases and 2 bases, there was a span of 9 bases. As DNA, the CDR3 is TGTGCCAGCAGCTTGGCGGCAGAGGCCTACAATGAGCAGTTCTTC. It is translated as CASSLAAEAYNEQFF. Full variable domain (rest looked up from reference TRBV5-4 and TRBJ2-1): ETGVTQSPTHLIKTRGQQVTLRCSSQSGHNTVSWYQQALGQGPQFIFQYYREEENGRGNFPPRFSGLQFPNYSSELNVNALELDDSALYLCASSLAAEAYNEQFFGPGTRLTVL.

This chain connects TRBV2 to TRBJ2-1; 7 nucleotides line up with TRBD2. The CDR3 runs to 16 residues. J lost 2 bases, V lost 3 bases, and 7 bases had no gene match. Germline V gives CDR1 SNHLY, CDR2 FYNNEI. The CDR3 DNA reads TGTGCCAGCAGTGAGGAACAGCGGGGCCCCTACAATGAGCAGTTCTTC. Amino acids: CASSEEQRGPYNEQFF.

The CDR3 bases are TGCGCCAGCAGCCAAGCCCTCTATAGCAATCAGCCCCAGCATTTT. Amino acids: CASSQALYSNQPQHF. The gene calls are TRBV4-1 and TRBJ1-5; D not certain. Germline CDR1 and CDR2: MGHRA and YSYEKL. This CDR3 is 15 amino acids long. Trimming stripped 1 base from V and 0 bases from J, with 7 bases between.

This chain connects TRBV25-1 to TRBJ1-2; D perhaps matches TRBD1 (6 bases). The V gene lost 1 base and the J gene lost 4 bases, with 7 bases spanning the gap. Looked up from germline, CDR1 is MGHDK and CDR2 is SYGVNS. The CDR3 is 13 amino acids. The CDR3 DNA reads as TGTGCCAGCAGTGAATTGGGGGCCTATGGCTACACCTTC. It specifies CASSELGAYGYTF.

The chain joins TRBV7-9 to TRBJ2-3, with 12 nucleotides matching TRBD2. Trimming took 5 bases from V and 0 from J; bases not matched to a gene: 6. Germline V gene data show CDR1 as SEHNR and CDR2 as FQNEAQ (reference sequence). The CDR3 runs to 17 residues. CDR3 coding DNA: TGTGCCAGCAGCGGGCAGCTAGCGGGGGGGAGCACAGATACGCAGTATTTT. Translated: CASSGQLAGGSTDTQYF.

The chain joins TRBV13 to TRBJ2-1; TRBD2 aligns across 11 bases. J gave up 11 bases and V 7 bases, and 10 bases lay outside the gene matches. This CDR3 is 14 amino acids long. Germline CDR1 is PRHDT and CDR2 is FYEKMQ (reference sequence). CDR3 DNA: TGTGCCAGCACCCCGGTTAGCGGGGGGGGGCAGCAGTTCTTC. Amino acid sequence: CASTPVSGGGQQFF.

This rearrangement joins TRBV7-8 to TRBJ2-5; TRBD2 matches at 10 bases. V shed 5 bases and J 5 bases; nucleotides not matched to a gene: 8. The germline gives CDR1 SGHVS, CDR2 FQNEAQ. This CDR3 has 15 residues. The CDR3 spells CASSQSGGVGETQYF. The CDR3 nucleotides read TGTGCCAGCAGCCAAAGCGGGGGGGTCGGGGAGACCCAGTACTTC.

The rearrangement uses TRBV19 and TRBJ1-4; TRBD1 agrees at 7 bases. The CDR3 is 14 residues long. From germline, CDR1 is LNHDA and CDR2 SQIVND (reference sequence). The V gene end was trimmed by 3 bases and the J gene end by 10 bases; junction bases not matched to a gene: 8. CDR3 nucleotides: TGTGCCAGTAGTATCAAAGGGGGCGACGTAAAACTGTTTTTT. This translates into CASSIKGGDVKLFF.

This chain connects TRBV5-5 to TRBJ2-1; tentatively, D is TRBD1 (5 bases). The CDR3 totals 13 residues. The V gene lost 4 bases and the J gene lost 4 bases, with 9 bases spanning the gap. Looked up from germline, CDR1 is SGHKS and CDR2 is YYEKEE (reference sequence). The CDR3 DNA is TGTGCCAGCAGCCATGACAGTTACAATGAGCAGTTCTTC. Amino acids: CASSHDSYNEQFF. Full variable domain (rest looked up from reference TRBV5-5 and TRBJ2-1): DAGVTQSPTHLIKTRGQQVTLRCSPISGHKSVSWYQQVLGQGPQFIFQYYEKEERGRGNFPDRFSARQFPNYSSELNVNALLLGDSALYLCASSHDSYNEQFFGPGTRLTVL.

V gene TRBV6-6 combines with J gene TRBJ2-5; 12 bases match TRBD2. The CDR3 runs to 15 residues. Trimming cost V 6 bases and J 4 bases; bases outside gene matches: 6. CDR1 is MNHNY, CDR2 SVGAGI, per germline (reference sequence). The CDR3 DNA is TGTGCCAGCAGCCTGACTAGCGGGGGTGTAGAGACCCAGTACTTC. Protein product: CASSLTSGGVETQYF.

The V and J genes are TRBV4-2 and TRBJ1-3, with 8 bases lining up with TRBD1. The CDR3 is made up of 15 amino acids. J was trimmed by 0 bases and V by 8 bases; bases with no gene match: 6. Per germline, CDR1 LGHNA and CDR2 YNFKEQ. The CDR3 nucleotides read TGTGCCAGCGCGACAGGGGCCGGCTCTGGAAACACCATATATTTT. Encoded protein: CASATGAGSGNTIYF.

This clone was recorded only once. This sequence joins TRBV27 and TRBJ2-6; 9 bases line up with TRBD1. Germline V gene data show CDR1 as MNHEY and CDR2 as SMNVEV (reference sequence). The length of the CDR3 is 16 residues. Unmatched junction bases numbered 4, after V lost 6 bases and J lost 1 base. CDR3 sequence reads: CASSKDRGSGANVLTF. CDR3 nucleotide sequence: TGTGCCAGCAGCAAGGACAGGGGTTCTGGGGCCAACGTCCTGACTTTC.